This is a list of T cell receptor beta chains from one sample in a study of blood T cell repertoires in COVID-19. Assay used: immunoSEQ multiplex PCR; TCRdb lists only in-frame clones, some missing. The table has around 64,000 clones, more than 75% seen once; the top ten hold roughly 5%. Sequenced sample: peripheral blood. Receptors were obtained from a man at least 80 years old in a cohort sampled during active COVID-19. Both conserved end residues are part of each CDR3. The order of the fields is CDR3 DNA, CDR3 protein, D gene, J gene, clone size, V gene. A D gene is named only where the DNA matches it firmly. Expanded clones get a size class; other rows say once, few or many, or leave the size out.

CDR3nt: TGTGCCAGCAGCCAAGAAGCAGCGGGGGGAGTCGGGGAGCTGTTTTTT
CDR3aa: CASSQEAAGGVGELFF
d_gene: TRBD2
j_gene: TRBJ2-2
abundance: once
v_gene: TRBV4-2

CDR3nt: TGTGCCAGCAGTTCTGACAGCCAAGAGACCCAGTACTTC
CDR3aa: CASSSDSQETQYF
d_gene: .
j_gene: TRBJ2-5
abundance: .
v_gene: TRBV6-2/TRBV6-3

CDR3nt: TGTGCCAGCAGTGTGGGGACACTTAGGACAGATACGCAGTATTTT
CDR3aa: CASSVGTLRTDTQYF
d_gene: .
j_gene: TRBJ2-3
abundance: once
v_gene: TRBV2

CDR3nt: TGTGCCAGCAGTTTTGGACAGGGAGGGAACTATGGCTACACCTTC
CDR3aa: CASSFGQGGNYGYTF
d_gene: TRBD1
j_gene: TRBJ1-2
abundance: once
v_gene: TRBV27

CDR3nt: TGTGCCAGCAGTTGGCAGGTTGAAGCTTTCTTT
CDR3aa: CASSWQVEAFF
d_gene: .
j_gene: TRBJ1-1
abundance: .
v_gene: TRBV6-5

CDR3nt: TGTGCCATCAGTGAGTCTCCGGGGGTAGAGACCCAGTACTTC
CDR3aa: CAISESPGVETQYF
d_gene: .
j_gene: TRBJ2-5
abundance: .
v_gene: TRBV10-3

CDR3nt: TGTGCCAGCAGCTTATCAACAGGCTCTGGAAACACCATATATTTT
CDR3aa: CASSLSTGSGNTIYF
d_gene: .
j_gene: TRBJ1-3
abundance: .
v_gene: TRBV11-3

CDR3nt: TGTGCTAGTGGTTTGGGTCCAGACACAGATACGCAGTATTTT
CDR3aa: CASGLGPDTDTQYF
d_gene: .
j_gene: TRBJ2-3
abundance: .
v_gene: TRBV12-5

CDR3nt: TGTGCCAGCAGCTTAGCCGGCCAACTAGGGACCCAGTACTTC
CDR3aa: CASSLAGQLGTQYF
d_gene: .
j_gene: TRBJ2-5
abundance: .
v_gene: TRBV11-2

CDR3nt: TGTGCCAGCAGTCCCCGGGGAAATCTGGCAGATACGCAGTATTTT
CDR3aa: CASSPRGNLADTQYF
d_gene: .
j_gene: TRBJ2-3
abundance: .
v_gene: TRBV27

CDR3nt: TGCAGTGCTAGTAGGGGGCAGGGAAGCTCCTATAATTCACCCCTCCACTTT
CDR3aa: CSASRGQGSSYNSPLHF
d_gene: TRBD1
j_gene: TRBJ1-6
abundance: .
v_gene: TRBV20-1

CDR3nt: TGCGCCAGCAGCCTGGCCGGGACAGGGGTCGGGAACACTGAAGCTTTCTTT
CDR3aa: CASSLAGTGVGNTEAFF
d_gene: TRBD1
j_gene: TRBJ1-1
abundance: .
v_gene: TRBV5-1

CDR3nt: TGTGCCAGTAGTATACCAGAGCGGGGGACGTTGGGTGAGCAGTTCTTC
CDR3aa: CASSIPERGTLGEQFF
d_gene: TRBD2
j_gene: TRBJ2-1
abundance: .
v_gene: TRBV19

CDR3nt: TGTGCTAGTGGTTTTGGGGGGGAGTACTCCTACGAGCAGTACTTC
CDR3aa: CASGFGGEYSYEQYF
d_gene: TRBD2
j_gene: TRBJ2-7
abundance: medium-sized
v_gene: TRBV12-5

CDR3nt: TGTGCCAGCCGTGGAGGAGTTGAGACCCAGTACTTC
CDR3aa: CASRGGVETQYF
d_gene: .
j_gene: TRBJ2-5
abundance: .
v_gene: TRBV12-3/TRBV12-4

CDR3nt: TGTGCCAGTAGTACCCCCCAGGGGGCTAGCAATCAGCCCCAGCATTTT
CDR3aa: CASSTPQGASNQPQHF
d_gene: TRBD1
j_gene: TRBJ1-5
abundance: .
v_gene: TRBV19

CDR3nt: TGTGCCAGCAGAAAGGGGGGGATGTCCTACGAGCAGTACTTC
CDR3aa: CASRKGGMSYEQYF
d_gene: .
j_gene: TRBJ2-7
abundance: once
v_gene: TRBV21-1

CDR3nt: TGTGCCAGCAGCCAGGCAGGGTACGAGCAGTACTTC
CDR3aa: CASSQAGYEQYF
d_gene: .
j_gene: TRBJ2-7
abundance: .
v_gene: TRBV3-1/TRBV3-2

CDR3nt: TGTGCCAGTAGTATAGGGCACATCACAGATACGCAGTATTTT
CDR3aa: CASSIGHITDTQYF
d_gene: .
j_gene: TRBJ2-3
abundance: once
v_gene: TRBV19

CDR3nt: TGTGCCAGCAGGCCGGGACAGATAAATCAGCCCCAGCATTTT
CDR3aa: CASRPGQINQPQHF
d_gene: TRBD1
j_gene: TRBJ1-5
abundance: .
v_gene: TRBV6-5

CDR3nt: TGTGCCAGCAGCCAAGGGACGGGGGGGAGCTCCTACGAGCAGTACTTC
CDR3aa: CASSQGTGGSSYEQYF
d_gene: TRBD2
j_gene: TRBJ2-7
abundance: few
v_gene: TRBV4-2

CDR3nt: TGTGCCAGCAGCCAAGAGGGGGCGGGAGGATTGAATGAGCAGTTCTTC
CDR3aa: CASSQEGAGGLNEQFF
d_gene: TRBD2
j_gene: TRBJ2-1
abundance: .
v_gene: TRBV4-2

CDR3nt: TGTGCCAGCAGTGGGACCAGGGGAGCTGGGGCCAACGTCCTGACTTTC
CDR3aa: CASSGTRGAGANVLTF
d_gene: .
j_gene: TRBJ2-6
abundance: .
v_gene: TRBV6-1